This TCR beta chain stems from a study of T cell responses to AZD1222 COVID-19 vaccine. Study-level points and caveats: Recipients of two AZD1222 doses showed rising Spike-specific TCR breadth and depth. Reportedly, nearly half of unique spike TCRs recognized epitopes outside B.1.351/B.1.1.7 mutations. Clonal diversity may have been underestimated, and the donors were mostly white British, with more females than males.

TCRdb keeps only in-frame clones here, not all; method: immunoSEQ multiplex PCR. Of about 140,000 clones listed, roughly 90% are singletons. Worth noting for this clone: Its cognate antigen is unknown.

Trimming removed 4 bases from V and 2 bases from J; junction bases left unmatched: 7. The CDR3 extends over 15 amino acids. CDR1 and CDR2 from the germline V gene are MGHRA and YSYEKL. The TCR originated in an adult in good health. The sequencing here drew on peripheral blood, taken on day 0 of AZD1222 vaccination. The genes are TRBV4-1 and TRBJ2-7, with 8 bases lining up with TRBD2. The CDR3 DNA is TGCGCCAGCAGCCGGAAATTAGCGGGGACCTACGAGCAGTACTTC. This gives the protein CASSRKLAGTYEQYF.